This T cell receptor (beta chain) was recovered during a study of cytomegalovirus exposure and HLA in healthy donors. Trimming pared 2 bases from V and 0 bases from J, leaving 13 bases between. This CDR3 has 17 amino acids. The germline CDR1 and CDR2 sequences are SGHNT and YENEEA. Overall study findings and caveats: Another analysis was done later, and it associated 15,000 or so TCR beta sequences with HLA alleles at 0.05 false discovery rate. CMV antigen specificity was confirmed in vitro for a few CMV-associated chains.

On this clone itself: What it binds is unknown.

The PCR was carried out with 60 Vbeta primers and 13 Jbeta primers. Measured with immunoSEQ multiplex PCR; TCRdb has only the in-frame clones, and not every one. The table lists tens of thousands of clones. This sequence originates from a woman aged 35 to 49 in good health and CMV-seropositive. V is TRBV11-3 and J is TRBJ2-2, with a possible D match to TRBD2 (6 bases). The sequenced sample was PBMCs. CDR3 sequence (DNA): TGTGCCAGCAGCTTATTTGGCGGGGTCACGAACACCGGGGAGCTGTTTTTT. Its protein product is CASSLFGGVTNTGELFF.